The present entry profiles one T cell receptor beta chain with its context. Sequencing was performed with immunoSEQ multiplex PCR; in TCRdb, only in-frame clones are kept and a portion is missing. The sample lists approximately 270,000 clones; about nine tenths were seen once. Germline lookup yields CDR1 MNHEY and CDR2 SVGAGI. The CDR3 runs 14 residues. Trimming took 5 bases from V and 2 from J; bases not matched to a gene: 3. This sample is part of a study of blood T cell repertoires in COVID-19. The V and J genes are TRBV6-5 and TRBJ2-3, with 8 nucleotides matching TRBD2. This receptor was identified in a man aged 40-50 years who had recovered from COVID-19. The sample consisted of PBMCs or T cells enriched from blood (not recorded which). Here the CDR3 DNA reads TGTGCCAGCAGTCGCGGGAGGAACACAGATACGCAGTATTTT. It specifies CASSRGRNTDTQYF.